This TCR beta chain comes out of a study of T cell repertoires in cytomegalovirus infection. Study information: Both CMV infection and a matching HLA type were indicated by public TCR beta signatures.

To note about this clonotype: The antigen is not known.

TCRdb reprocessed the reads with MiXCR, giving one entry per CDR3 protein. This sample yields around 320,000 distinct CDR3 sequences, of which 8% to 10% are seen a single time; roughly 4.5% belongs to the top ten. Study-level results: Using cumulative public TCR beta family frequency, the authors identified those who carried CMV together with the relevant HLA. Clonotypes of TCR beta that were HLA-C-restricted and CMV-specific dominated the ex vivo response.

The ends were cut back, 5 bases at V and 7 bases at J, with 15 bases in the middle. In germline, CDR1 is SGHRS, CDR2 YFSETQ. The CDR3 has 13 residues. Sequenced: PBMCs. This sequence was found in a human donor in good health (CMV status not recorded). Some clones in this sample may be carry-over from other donors' samples. The V gene is TRBV5-1, the J gene TRBJ1-1, with D perhaps matching TRBD1 (5 bases). The CDR3 DNA sequence: TGCGCCAGCAGACGGGGCGCCGGGAATGAAGCTTTCTTT. Its translation: CASRRGAGNEAFF.